The 3 T cell receptor beta chains below were found in one sample sequenced in a study of molecular identifiers for immune sequencing clone quantification. TCRdb recomputed calls from the PCR reads with MiXCR, one row per CDR3 protein. The data contain around 460,000 distinct CDR3 sequences, about 26% of them seen just once; the ten biggest clones take up 0.7% to 0.9%. The source material was naive CD8+ T cells from blood, with Jurkat cell RNA spiked in. As for subset: FACS-sorted CD8+CD4-CCR7+CD45RA+ naive T cells. The receptor source for this set is a human donor in good health. Some libraries in this study had Jurkat cell RNA spiked in.

This clonotype was observed a few times. The rearrangement joins TRBV2 to TRBJ1-5, with 8 positions matching TRBD1. V dropped 6 bases and J dropped 0; count of bases not matched to a gene: 7. The germline CDR1 and CDR2 sequences are SNHLY and FYNNEI. This CDR3 comprises 16 residues. CDR3 sequence: CASRGWTGTSNQPQHF. The DNA for the CDR3 is TGTGCCAGCAGAGGTTGGACAGGGACTAGCAATCAGCCCCAGCATTTT.

V gene TRBV20-1 combines with J gene TRBJ2-7; TRBD1 aligns across 7 bases. The ends lost 3 bases at V and 3 bases at J; junction bases unmatched: 5. The germline gives CDR1 DFQATT, CDR2 SNEGSKA (reference sequence). This CDR3 region has 13 residues. This CDR3 is CSASGQGVYEQYF. Here the CDR3 DNA reads TGCAGTGCTAGCGGTCAGGGGGTCTACGAGCAGTACTTC.

J is TRBJ2-7 and V is TRBV20-1, with 10 positions matching TRBD1. CDR1 and CDR2 from the germline V gene are DFQATT and SNEGSKA (reference sequence). Trimming took 1 base from V and 4 from J; bases not matched to a gene: 4. CDR3 length: 14 amino acids. CDR3 residues: CSARGTGGLYEQYF. The DNA of the CDR3 is TGCAGTGCTAGAGGGACAGGGGGTTTGTACGAGCAGTACTTC.